Reported below is one TCR beta chain. Its antigen is still unknown. The sample is drawn from a study of graft-versus-host responses after intestinal transplantation. About the research overall: Multivisceral, liver-intestinal, or isolated intestinal grafts went to recipients. Tacrolimus and steroids were given for about 3 years to all recipients after anti-thymocyte globulin induction.

The assay was immunoSEQ multiplex PCR, and TCRdb's table has in-frame clones only and misses some. The sample shows 75,000 to 100,000 clones, 91% of them seen only once. Study outcomes and limitations: Early after transplant, HvG declines were associated with peak levels of circulating GvH clones. Recipient bone marrow held GvH clones, some seen earlier in ileum or blood.

CDR3 length equals 14 residues. In germline, CDR1 is ENHRY, CDR2 SYGVKD. Trimming took 7 bases from V and 2 from J; bases not matched to a gene: 7. The sequencing here drew on unstimulated CD4+ T cells sorted from spleen or lymph node cells, taken before transplant. This clonotype was obtained from a human donor who was the organ donor for an intestinal transplant. V is TRBV10-3 and J is TRBJ1-1; 7 nucleotides agree with TRBD1. The chain's CDR3 is CAITGDRLNTEAFF. For the CDR3, the DNA is TGTGCCATCACCGGGGACAGATTAAACACTGAAGCTTTCTTT.